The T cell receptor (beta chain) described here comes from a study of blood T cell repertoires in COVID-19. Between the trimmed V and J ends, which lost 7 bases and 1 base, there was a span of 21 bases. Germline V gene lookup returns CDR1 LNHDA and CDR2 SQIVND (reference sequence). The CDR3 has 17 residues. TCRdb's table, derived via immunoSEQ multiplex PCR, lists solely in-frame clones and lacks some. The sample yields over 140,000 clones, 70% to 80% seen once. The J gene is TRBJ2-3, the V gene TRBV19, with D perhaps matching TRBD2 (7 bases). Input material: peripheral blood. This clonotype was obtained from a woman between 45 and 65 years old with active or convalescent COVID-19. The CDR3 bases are TGTGCCAGTACCGCCTTGGGGGGGGCTTTAGGCACAGATACGCAGTATTTT. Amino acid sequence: CASTALGGALGTDTQYF.